The 10 T cell receptor beta chains reported below all come from one sample, sequenced in a study of T cell responses to AZD1222 COVID-19 vaccine. Only in-frame clones appear in the TCRdb table, and some are missing; sequencing was by immunoSEQ multiplex PCR. The sample consists of around 130,000 clones, 80% to 90% of them appearing once. The starting material was peripheral blood, obtained 28 days after the second AZD1222 dose. Every receptor here comes from an adult who received the AZD1222 COVID-19 vaccine.

The J gene is TRBJ1-2, the V gene TRBV9; D not certain. Trimming stripped 2 bases from V and 4 bases from J, with 12 bases between. Germline CDR1 and CDR2: SGDLS and YYNGEE. The CDR3 covers 14 residues. Here the CDR3 reads CASSVYATGYGYTF. For the CDR3, the DNA is TGTGCCAGCAGCGTCTATGCGACGGGCTATGGCTACACCTTC.

The chain carries TRBV5-1 and TRBJ1-2; unclear D gene. The germline V gene has CDR1 SGHRS and CDR2 YFSETQ. V lost 0 bases and J lost 7, with 7 bases in between. The CDR3 extends over 12 amino acids. The CDR3 DNA is TGCGCCAGCAGCTTGGATTGGCTTGGCTACACCTTC. Translation: CASSLDWLGYTF.

The V and J genes are TRBV4-1 and TRBJ1-5; D remains ambiguous. Trimming cost V 2 bases and J 3 bases, with 11 bases left between them. Germline V CDR1 and CDR2: MGHRA, YSYEKL. This CDR3 contains 15 residues. CDR3 residues: CASSQFGYANQPQHF. The CDR3 DNA reads TGCGCCAGCAGCCAATTTGGGTACGCCAATCAGCCCCAGCATTTT.

The rearrangement links TRBV11-2 to TRBJ1-6; no clear D. The CDR3 spans 17 residues. CDR1 SGHAT and CDR2 FQNNGV come from the germline V gene. The ends were cut back, 5 bases at V and 5 bases at J, with 19 bases in the middle. CDR3 residues: CASSPPPPDANNSPLHF. The CDR3, as DNA: TGTGCCAGCAGCCCGCCCCCCCCGGACGCTAATAATTCACCCCTCCACTTT.

This clone was seen just once. J is TRBJ2-3 and V is TRBV5-5; TRBD1 might be the D (6 bases). Germline V gives CDR1 SGHKS, CDR2 YYEKEE (reference sequence). CDR3 length equals 17 residues. Trimming shortened V by 4 bases and J by 4 bases, and 22 bases separated the two germline ends. For the CDR3, the DNA is TGTGCCAGCAGCATACCGATCGCCTTGGGGGCTGCAGATACGCAGTATTTT. It codes for CASSIPIALGAADTQYF. Looking up the rest from reference TRBV5-5 and TRBJ2-3 gives the full variable domain: DAGVTQSPTHLIKTRGQQVTLRCSPISGHKSVSWYQQVLGQGPQFIFQYYEKEERGRGNFPDRFSARQFPNYSSELNVNALLLGDSALYLCASSIPIALGAADTQYFGPGTRLTVL.

CDR3 loop: CASGLVETQYF. The CDR3, as DNA: TGTGCTAGTGGTTTGGTGGAGACCCAGTACTTC. This chain links TRBV12-5 with TRBJ2-5; D unresolved. From germline, CDR1 is LGHNT and CDR2 FRNRAP. This CDR3 has 11 amino acids. Trimming removed 0 bases from V and 5 bases from J, with 1 base in between.

This clone was seen a single time. This chain connects TRBV12-3 or TRBV12-4 to TRBJ1-2; D is unresolved. V shed 1 base and J shed 7 bases, with 4 bases lying between them. The CDR3 loop spans 11 amino acids. The CDR3 reads CASSLGGGYTF. Written as DNA, the CDR3 is TGTGCCAGCAGTTTAGGGGGTGGCTACACCTTC.

The chain has TRBV3-1 (or the pseudogene TRBV3-2) and TRBJ1-2; D is unresolved. CDR1 and CDR2 from the germline V gene are LGHDT and YNNKEL (reference sequence). The CDR3 has 13 amino acids. Trimming stripped 4 bases from V and 8 bases from J, with 14 bases between. CDR3 DNA: TGTGCCAGCAGCCCCGCGGCCCCGGCCGGCTACACCTTC. Translation gives CASSPAAPAGYTF.

V and J are TRBV18 and TRBJ1-2, with 10 positions matching TRBD1. V trimming: 1 base; J trimming: 3 bases; junction bases outside the gene matches: 5. Germline assignment: CDR1 KGHSH and CDR2 LQKENI. This CDR3 has 16 residues. The CDR3 loop is CASSPQGQGNDYGYTF. The CDR3 DNA is TGTGCCAGCTCACCACAGGGACAGGGGAATGACTATGGCTACACCTTC.

This chain joins TRBV11-2 and TRBJ1-5, with a weak D call TRBD1 (5 bases). Trimming took off 3 bases at V and 5 bases at J, with 11 bases between the two ends. Germline V CDR1 and CDR2: SGHAT, FQNNGV. This CDR3 has 14 amino acids. CDR3 residues: CASSLGQGHQPQHF. The CDR3 DNA is TGTGCCAGCAGCTTGGGCCAGGGACATCAGCCCCAGCATTTT.